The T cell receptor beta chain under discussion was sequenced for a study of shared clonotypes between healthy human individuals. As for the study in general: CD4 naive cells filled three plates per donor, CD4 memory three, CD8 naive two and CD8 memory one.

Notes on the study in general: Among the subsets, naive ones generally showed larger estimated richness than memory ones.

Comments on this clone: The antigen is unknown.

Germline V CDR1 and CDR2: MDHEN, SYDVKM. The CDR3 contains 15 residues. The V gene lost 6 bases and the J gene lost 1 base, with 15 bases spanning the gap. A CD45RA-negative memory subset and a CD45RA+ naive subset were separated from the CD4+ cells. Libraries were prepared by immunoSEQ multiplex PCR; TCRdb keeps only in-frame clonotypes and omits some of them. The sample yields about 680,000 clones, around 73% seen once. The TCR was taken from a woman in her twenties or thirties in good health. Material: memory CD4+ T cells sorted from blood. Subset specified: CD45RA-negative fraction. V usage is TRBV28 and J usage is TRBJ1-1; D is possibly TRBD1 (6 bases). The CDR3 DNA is TGTGCCAGCAGCTACCAAACACAGGGGAACACTGAAGCTTTCTTT. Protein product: CASSYQTQGNTEAFF.